One and the same sample provided the 26 T cell receptor beta chains below, sequenced in a study of regulatory T cells in long-lasting Graves disease. Arm-PCR of CDR3 regions and iRepertoire HTBI primers were used to build TCR beta libraries. TCRdb reanalysed the multiplex PCR reads using MiXCR and keeps one entry per CDR3 protein. The repertoire holds roughly 700,000 distinct CDR3 sequences, around 30% seen once, with roughly 41% in the top ten. Stated time point: persistent/refractory GD, antithyroid drugs over 5 years with positive TRAb. Extracted RNA from PBMCs served as the source of the TCR library. Sample: peripheral blood mononuclear cells (PBMCs), taken when the disease was refractory, from a patient treated with antithyroid drugs. All receptors come from a female donor with Graves disease.

The chain links TRBV5-1 to TRBJ1-4; TRBD1 matches at 9 bases. Losses at the gene ends were 4 bases for V and 3 bases for J; bases not matched to a gene: 10. The length of the CDR3 is 17 residues. The V gene's germline CDR1 is SGHRS and CDR2 YFSETQ. CDR3 region: CASSLRDRAVSNEKLFF. As DNA, the CDR3 is TGCGCCAGCAGCCTCCGGGACAGGGCAGTTTCTAATGAAAAACTGTTTTTT.

The rearrangement uses TRBV6-2 or TRBV6-3 and TRBJ1-2, with D perhaps matching TRBD1 (5 bases). CDR1 is MNHEY, CDR2 SVGEGT, per germline. Trimming took 6 bases from V and 6 from J, leaving 14 bases between them. The CDR3 is 13 residues long. Written as DNA, the CDR3 is TGTGCCAGCAGCCCCCGAGGGGTAGATGGCTACACCTTC. It translates to CASSPRGVDGYTF.

This clonotype was found a few times. The chain carries TRBV11-2 and TRBJ1-2; the D gene is possibly TRBD1 (6 bases). V was pared by 0 bases and J by 8 bases, with 10 bases between. From germline, CDR1 is SGHAT and CDR2 FQNNGV. The CDR3 loop spans 13 amino acids. The CDR3 nucleotides are TGTGCCAGCAGCTTAGATAGGGGGGAAGGCTACACCTTC. Protein product: CASSLDRGEGYTF.

The chain joins TRBV5-1 to TRBJ2-7; D may match TRBD1 or TRBD2 (5 bases each). V gave up 4 bases and J gave up 0 bases, with 11 bases separating them. The CDR3 length is 14 residues. Germline CDR1 reads SGHRS; CDR2 reads YFSETQ. The chain's CDR3 is CASSTGTDSYEQYF. DNA for the CDR3: TGCGCCAGCAGCACCGGGACCGACTCCTACGAGCAGTACTTC.

This chain links TRBV7-9 with TRBJ1-2, with TRBD1 matching over 10 bases. The germline V gene has CDR1 SEHNR and CDR2 FQNEAQ (reference sequence). After removal of 2 bases from V and 4 bases from J, the junction contained 10 bases not matched to a gene. The CDR3 spans 17 residues. CDR3 sequence: CASSLRQGAIISYGYTF. DNA of the CDR3: TGTGCCAGCAGCTTACGACAGGGGGCGATTATTAGCTATGGCTACACCTTC.

This clonotype appeared once. The J gene is TRBJ1-4, the V gene TRBV19; D uncertain. CDR1 LNHDA and CDR2 SQIVND come from the germline V gene (reference sequence). This CDR3 has 13 residues. The V end was cut by 7 bases, the J end by 10 bases, with 16 bases between. CDR3 coding DNA: TGTGCCAGTAAAGGTGGTCGGTCCCGAAAACTGTTTTTT. This codes for CASKGGRSRKLFF. Full variable domain (remainder filled in from reference TRBV19 and TRBJ1-4): DGGITQSPKYLFRKEGQNVTLSCEQNLNHDAMYWYRQDPGQGLRLIYYSQIVNDFQKGDIAEGYSVSREKKESFPLTVTSAQKNPTAFYLCASKGGRSRKLFFGSGTQLSVL.

V is TRBV10-3 and J is TRBJ1-5, with a possible D match to TRBD1 (6 bases). Trimming cost V 5 bases and J 2 bases, with 16 bases left between them. Germline CDR1 is ENHRY and CDR2 is SYGVKD. The CDR3 has 16 amino acids. The CDR3 sequence: CAISFSGGEGNQPQHF. CDR3 DNA sequence: TGTGCCATCAGTTTTAGCGGGGGCGAGGGCAATCAGCCCCAGCATTTT.

This clonotype was recorded many times. The chain recombines TRBV28 with TRBJ1-5, with 7 bases matching TRBD1. Germline CDR1 reads MDHEN; CDR2 reads SYDVKM. The length of the CDR3 is 17 residues. The ends lost 6 bases at V and 0 bases at J; junction bases unmatched: 11. The CDR3 spells CASRGDRELYSNQPQHF. The CDR3, as DNA: TGTGCCAGCAGGGGGGACAGAGAGCTTTATAGCAATCAGCCCCAGCATTTT.

This chain joins TRBV18 and TRBJ1-5; the D is unclear. The V and J ends lost 2 bases and 6 bases respectively, with 5 bases between them. The CDR3 has 12 residues. The germline V gene has CDR1 KGHSH and CDR2 LQKENI. CDR3 in DNA: TGTGCCAGCTCACCAGGGGTTCAGCCCCAGCATTTT. It specifies CASSPGVQPQHF. Filled out from reference TRBV18 and TRBJ1-5, the complete variable domain reads NAGVMQNPRHLVRRRGQEARLRCSPMKGHSHVYWYRQLPEEGLKFMVYLQKENIIDESGMPKERFSAEFPKEGPSILRIQQVVRGDSAAYFCASSPGVQPQHFGDGTRLSIL.

The chain links TRBV7-6 to TRBJ2-6, with 8 nucleotides matching TRBD1. After removal of 1 base from V and 4 bases from J, the junction contained 12 bases not matched to a gene. The CDR3 loop spans 19 amino acids. The germline V gene encodes CDR1 SGHVS and CDR2 FNYEAQ. The CDR3 DNA is TGTGCCAGCAGCTTAGTGCAGGGGGCGCTTAGATCCGGGGCCAACGTCCTGACTTTC. This sequence encodes CASSLVQGALRSGANVLTF.

In its sample, this clonotype was seen a few times. The gene calls are TRBV20-1 and TRBJ2-7, with D possibly matching TRBD2 (6 bases). This CDR3 has 12 residues. Trimming shortened V by 5 bases and J by 0 bases, and 8 bases separated the two germline ends. The V gene's germline CDR1 is DFQATT and CDR2 SNEGSKA (reference sequence). The CDR3 reads CSAGTDSYEQYF. In DNA form, the CDR3 reads TGCAGTGCTGGGACTGACTCCTACGAGCAGTACTTC.

The table lists this clonotype with a few counts. One end of the junction fails to match germline, which may point to a read error. The chain is built from TRBV9 and TRBJ1-1; D perhaps matches TRBD1 (6 bases). This CDR3 region has 15 residues. Germline values: CDR1 SGDLS, CDR2 YYNGEE. CDR3 DNA: TGTGCTAGCAGCGTAGAAGGGGGTTACTACACTGAAGCTTTCTTT. Protein sequence: CASSVEGGYYTEAFF.

The chain links TRBV2 to TRBJ2-7; 7 nucleotides line up with TRBD2. CDR1 and CDR2 from the germline V gene are SNHLY and FYNNEI. The CDR3 has 14 amino acids. J lost 6 bases, V lost 6 bases, and 11 bases had no gene match. The CDR3 region is CASSGGSTPGEQYF. The CDR3 bases are TGTGCCAGCAGCGGGGGGAGCACCCCCGGCGAGCAGTACTTC.

This clonotype was detected only a few times. The V call is TRBV6-2 or TRBV6-3, the J call TRBJ1-1; D is unclear. The germline V gene has CDR1 MNHEY and CDR2 SVGEGT. The CDR3 spans 12 residues. Trimming cost V 6 bases and J 2 bases, with 7 bases left between them. The CDR3 is CASRSKNTEAFF. DNA of the CDR3: TGTGCCAGCAGGTCCAAAAACACTGAAGCTTTCTTT.

The gene calls are TRBV29-1 and TRBJ2-1, with 8 bases identical to TRBD2. The germline gives CDR1 SQVTM, CDR2 ANQGSEA. Trimming took 4 bases from V and 6 from J; bases not matched to a gene: 8. This CDR3 spans 14 amino acids. The CDR3 coding sequence is TGCAGCGTTGCGGGACTAGTAACTTCCAATGAGCAGTTCTTC. Its protein product is CSVAGLVTSNEQFF.

This clonotype was observed many times. The chain links TRBV20-1 to TRBJ1-4; tentative D call: TRBD1 (5 bases). CDR1 is DFQATT and CDR2 is SNEGSKA in the germline V gene (reference sequence). V shed 4 bases and J shed 8 bases, with 14 bases lying between them. This CDR3 has 13 amino acids. CDR3 amino acids: CSAKGALGEKLFF. CDR3 coding DNA: TGCAGTGCTAAAGGGGCCCTGGGGGAAAAACTGTTTTTT.

This clonotype has a handful of counts. The V and J genes are TRBV29-1 and TRBJ1-2, with D tentatively TRBD1 (5 bases). The CDR3 is 14 residues long. V was pared by 2 bases and J by 6 bases, with 16 bases between. Germline V CDR1 and CDR2: SQVTM, ANQGSEA. CDR3 amino acids: CSVESAGRGNGYTF. CDR3 bases: TGCAGCGTTGAAAGCGCAGGGAGAGGAAATGGCTACACCTTC.

The chain links TRBV10-1 to TRBJ2-2; 12 bases align to TRBD2. V lost 2 bases and J lost 8; bases outside the gene matches: 12. CDR3 length: 18 amino acids. Germline-derived CDR1 and CDR2 are WNHNN and SYGVQD (reference sequence). CDR3 bases: TGCGCCAGCAGTGAGGGACCCCGACTAGCGGGAGAGACTGGGGAGCTGTTTTTT. Protein product: CASSEGPRLAGETGELFF.

In DNA form, the CDR3 reads TGTGCCAGCAGCCCGGGGAGAAGGGTCCACGGGGAGCTGTTTTTT. It translates to CASSPGRRVHGELFF. The chain recombines TRBV7-3 with TRBJ2-2; tentatively, D is TRBD2 (5 bases). CDR1 and CDR2 from the germline V gene are SGHTA and FQGTGA. V lost 5 bases and J lost 7, with 17 bases in between. CDR3 length: 15 amino acids.

This clonotype was recorded a few times. The rearrangement links TRBV30 to TRBJ2-7; possibly TRBD1 for D (5 bases). Germline CDR1 reads GTSNPN; CDR2 reads SVGIG (reference sequence). Between the trimmed V and J ends, which lost 0 bases and 5 bases, there was a span of 14 bases. CDR3 length equals 14 residues. The DNA for the CDR3 is TGTGCCTGGAGTGTAACGCGGACAACGGACGAGCAGTACTTC. Amino acid sequence: CAWSVTRTTDEQYF.

This clonotype appeared a few times. The chain's CDR3 is CASRPMNTEAFF. The DNA of the CDR3 is TGTGCCAGCAGGCCAATGAACACTGAAGCTTTCTTT. The chain is built from TRBV6-1 and TRBJ1-1, with D unresolved. V was pared by 6 bases and J by 0 bases, with 5 bases between. The CDR3 is 12 amino acids. Germline V gene data show CDR1 as MNHNS and CDR2 as SASEGT.

This clonotype appeared a few times. The gene calls are TRBV20-1 and TRBJ2-7, with no clear D. Germline CDR1 and CDR2: DFQATT and SNEGSKA (reference sequence). Trimming took off 6 bases at V and 0 bases at J, with 12 bases between the two ends. This CDR3 region has 13 residues. Here the CDR3 reads CSALRESSYEQYF. CDR3 DNA: TGCAGTGCCCTTCGAGAGAGCTCCTACGAGCAGTACTTC.

The chain combines TRBV20-1 with TRBJ1-2; a weak D match, TRBD1 (6 bases). Germline loops: CDR1 DFQATT, CDR2 SNEGSKA (reference sequence). V lost 1 base and J lost 6, with 12 bases in between. The length of the CDR3 is 13 residues. In DNA, the CDR3 is TGCAGTGCTAGAGGGTCGGCAGGGGATGGCTACACCTTC. Translation: CSARGSAGDGYTF.

This sequence joins TRBV20-1 and TRBJ2-7; TRBD2 is a possible D gene (6 bases). Germline loops: CDR1 DFQATT, CDR2 SNEGSKA (reference sequence). V was cut by 3 bases and J by 2 bases, with 11 bases left in between. The CDR3 consists of 13 residues. CDR3 bases: TGCAGTGCTAGTAGCGGATTTACCTACGAGCAGTACTTC. As protein: CSASSGFTYEQYF.

Ten or more counts support this clonotype. The chain has TRBV2 and TRBJ2-7, with 8 bases lining up with TRBD2. Germline V lookup: CDR1 SNHLY, CDR2 FYNNEI. The CDR3 contains 15 residues. The J segment lost 4 bases and the V segment lost 5 bases, leaving 10 bases of the junction unmatched. This CDR3 reads CASSKVGGLVYEQYF. The CDR3, as DNA: TGTGCCAGCAGTAAGGTCGGGGGACTAGTTTACGAGCAGTACTTC.

This chain connects TRBV15 to TRBJ1-2; D remains unclear. V was cut by 0 bases and J by 7 bases, with 12 bases left in between. CDR1 is LNHNV, CDR2 YYDKDF, per germline (reference sequence). The CDR3 sequence is 14 residues long. In DNA, the CDR3 is TGTGCCACCAGCAGAGATCTTGCGAGTCTTGGCTACACCTTC. Its protein is CATSRDLASLGYTF.